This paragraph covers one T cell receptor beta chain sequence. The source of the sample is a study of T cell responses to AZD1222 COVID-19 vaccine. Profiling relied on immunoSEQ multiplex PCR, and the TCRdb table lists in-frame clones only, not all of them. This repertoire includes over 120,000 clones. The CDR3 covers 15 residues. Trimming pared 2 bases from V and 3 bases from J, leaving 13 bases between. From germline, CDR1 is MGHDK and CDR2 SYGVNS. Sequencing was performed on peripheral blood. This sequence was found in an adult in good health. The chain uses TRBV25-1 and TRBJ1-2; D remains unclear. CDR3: CASSESGRGYYGYTF. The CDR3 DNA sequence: TGTGCCAGCAGTGAAAGCGGTCGGGGATACTATGGCTACACCTTC.